This T cell receptor beta chain was sequenced during a study of cytomegalovirus exposure and HLA in healthy donors. Study-wide context: When over 300 donors were genotyped, roughly 82% of them were found to fall in the Caucasian-associated ancestry cluster.

About this clone: The antigen is undetermined.

The V end lost 3 bases, the J end lost 6 bases, and 8 bases lay between the germline ends. The CDR3 consists of 13 residues. From germline, CDR1 is MRHNA and CDR2 SNTAGT. A multiplex PCR was run with 60 Vbeta primers and 13 Jbeta primers. Data came from immunoSEQ multiplex PCR; TCRdb stores just in-frame clones and leaves some out. Found here are approximately 130,000 clones, around 80% of them singletons; the top ten hold 2.5% to 3%. Findings and caveats of the study: A later analysis found TCR association rates differed by HLA locus, highest for DRB1 and lowest for HLA-C.

The J gene is TRBJ2-2, the V gene TRBV6-4, with unresolved D. The material sequenced was PBMCs. This clonotype was sampled from a boy aged 2 to 9 in good health and CMV-seronegative. CDR3 nucleotides: TGTGCCAGCAGTGAGAGCGAGTCCGGGGAGCTGTTTTTT. Translated: CASSESESGELFF.